This is a list of T cell receptor beta chains from one sample in a study of blood T cell repertoires in COVID-19. The method was immunoSEQ multiplex PCR; TCRdb's version includes in-frame clones alone and lacks a portion of them. The sample holds 300,000 or so clones, approximately 88% seen once. The specimen was peripheral blood. These receptors all stem from a woman between 25 and 40 years old who had recovered from COVID-19. CDR3s include the opening cysteine and the closing phenylalanine or tryptophan. The order of the fields is V gene, clone size, J gene, D gene, CDR3 DNA, CDR3 protein. The D gene is left open where the match is weak. Size values are once, few and many counts, or a class for expanded clones, and some rows have none.

TRBV18	-	TRBJ1-2	-	TGTGCCAGCTCACCAACAGGGTTGGTCTATGGCTACACCTTC	CASSPTGLVYGYTF
TRBV25-1	-	TRBJ2-3	-	TGTGCCAGCAGTGGGACAGAAGGAAGCACAGATACGCAGTATTTT	CASSGTEGSTDTQYF
TRBV4-2	-	TRBJ2-7	-	TGTGCCAGCAGCCAAGGGTCCCAGGGCTACGAGCAGTACTTC	CASSQGSQGYEQYF
TRBV6-5	-	TRBJ2-1	-	TGTGCCAGCAGGGTGCCAGGGAACGGGGGGCAGTTCTTC	CASRVPGNGGQFF
TRBV6-2/TRBV6-3	once	TRBJ1-4	-	TGTGCCAGCAGTTCCCGGGACACCACAACTAATGAAAAACTGTTTTTT	CASSSRDTTTNEKLFF
TRBV4-1	few	TRBJ1-5	-	TGCGCCAGCAGCCTGACAGGAAGTAGCAATCAGCCCCAGCATTTT	CASSLTGSSNQPQHF
TRBV6-4	many	TRBJ2-6	-	TGTGCCAGCAGTGAATCAGGGTCTGGGGCCAACGTCCTGACTTTC	CASSESGSGANVLTF
TRBV30	-	TRBJ2-5	-	TGTGCCTTATCAAGGGGACATGAGACCCAGTACTTC	CALSRGHETQYF
TRBV18	-	TRBJ2-7	-	TGTGCCAGCTCACCACCGAATGGGGGCGGCGACGAGCAGTACTTC	CASSPPNGGGDEQYF
TRBV6-1	-	TRBJ1-1	-	TGTGCCAGCAGTGAAATGGCTAGCACTGAAGCTTTCTTT	CASSEMASTEAFF
TRBV10-2	-	TRBJ2-2	-	TGCGCCAGCAGTGTCCAGGTGAACACCGGGGAGCTGTTTTTT	CASSVQVNTGELFF
TRBV4-1	once	TRBJ2-5	-	TGCGCCAGCAGCCAAGATCCCTGGGCAGGGGGGATGAAGACCCAGTACTTC	CASSQDPWAGGMKTQYF
TRBV27	-	TRBJ2-2	-	TGTGCCAGCAGCTTAGACACCCACACCGGGGAGCTGTTTTTT	CASSLDTHTGELFF
TRBV2	-	TRBJ2-4	-	TGTGCCAGCATTCGGACTCAGGAAAACATTCAGTACTTC	CASIRTQENIQYF
TRBV29-1	-	TRBJ2-7	-	TGCAGCGCTACCAAAACAGGTATCGGGTCCTACGAGCAGTACTTC	CSATKTGIGSYEQYF
TRBV15	-	TRBJ2-3	-	TGTGCCACCAGCAGAGTCGGGGGGCCGACAGATACGCAGTATTTT	CATSRVGGPTDTQYF
TRBV10-1	once	TRBJ1-1	-	TGCGCCAGCAGTGAGGCGCGTACAGTGAACACTGAAGCTTTCTTT	CASSEARTVNTEAFF
TRBV7-9	-	TRBJ1-1	TRBD1	TGTGCCAGCAGCCCGGGACAGGGCGGCACTGAAGCTTTCTTT	CASSPGQGGTEAFF
TRBV27	-	TRBJ1-2	-	TGTGCCAGCAGTTTAGGGGGCAGGGGATATGGCTACACCTTC	CASSLGGRGYGYTF
TRBV20-1	-	TRBJ1-6	TRBD1	TGCAGTGCTAGTGGAGGACAGGGGAATTCACCCCTCCACTTT	CSASGGQGNSPLHF
TRBV25-1	-	TRBJ2-6	-	TGTGCCAGCAGTCGGAGGGGCTCTGGGGCCAACGTCCTGACTTTC	CASSRRGSGANVLTF
TRBV7-2	-	TRBJ2-3	-	TGTGCCAGCAGCCTCATTGGCGGCAGAGATACGCAGTATTTT	CASSLIGGRDTQYF
TRBV2	-	TRBJ2-1	TRBD2	TGTGCCAGCAACGTGGGCGGGGGGTACAATGAGCAGTTCTTC	CASNVGGGYNEQFF
TRBV19	-	TRBJ1-6	TRBD1	TGTGCCAGCCTCTTCACAGGGGACGCCTATAATTCACCCCTCCACTTT	CASLFTGDAYNSPLHF
TRBV28	-	TRBJ2-7	TRBD2	TGTGCCAGCAGTTCCCGAGCGGGGGGGCTAAACGAGCAGTACTTC	CASSSRAGGLNEQYF
TRBV4-1	few	TRBJ1-6	-	TGCGCCAGCAGCCAAGATTCGAGGGGGGGTTCACCCCTCCACTTT	CASSQDSRGGSPLHF
TRBV5-6	-	TRBJ2-7	-	TGTGCCAGCAGCTTGGGACTGAGCTCCTACGAGCAGTACTTC	CASSLGLSSYEQYF
TRBV5-1	-	TRBJ2-2	-	TGCGCCAGCAGCTTGTTAGCTACTGCGAACACCGGGGAGCTGTTTTTT	CASSLLATANTGELFF
TRBV19	few	TRBJ2-3	-	TGTGCCAGTAGTATAGGAGCGCGGTACACAGATACGCAGTATTTT	CASSIGARYTDTQYF
TRBV4-2	-	TRBJ2-7	-	TGTGCCAGCAGCCAAACGCCCGGTCTCGAGCAGTACTTC	CASSQTPGLEQYF
TRBV6-1	-	TRBJ2-7	-	TGTGCCAGCAGTGAAGAAGGGAGCTCCTACGAGCAGTACTTC	CASSEEGSSYEQYF
TRBV10-3	-	TRBJ1-5	-	TGTGCCATCAGTGTGACAGGCGATCGGCAGCCCCAGCATTTT	CAISVTGDRQPQHF
TRBV5-1	-	TRBJ2-7	-	TGCGCCAGCAGCTTGTCAGCAGGGGCTCTGGAGCAGTACTTC	CASSLSAGALEQYF
TRBV6-1	-	TRBJ1-2	-	TGTGCCAGCAGTGAAGTCTCATACAGCACCTATGGCTACACCTTC	CASSEVSYSTYGYTF
TRBV5-1	-	TRBJ2-5	TRBD2	TGCGCCAGCAGCGACGGACTAGCGGGGGGGCTGGAGACCCAGTACTTC	CASSDGLAGGLETQYF
TRBV4-1	few	TRBJ2-7	TRBD2	TGCGCCAGCAGCCACGGGGGACTAGCGGGGCGAAAGTACTTC	CASSHGGLAGRKYF
TRBV5-1	-	TRBJ2-3	TRBD1	TGCGCCAGCAGGACAGGGGAAAGGGGCTACACAGATACGCAGTATTTT	CASRTGERGYTDTQYF
TRBV7-9	-	TRBJ1-2	-	TGTGCCAGCAGCTATCTCACCGGAGCTAACTATGGCTACACCTTC	CASSYLTGANYGYTF
TRBV28	-	TRBJ2-7	-	TGTGCCAGCAAGAGAGGAGCAGGGAATGGTGAGCAGTACTTC	CASKRGAGNGEQYF
TRBV12-5	-	TRBJ2-5	TRBD2	TGTGCTAGTGCCTACGCGGGGGGCCAAGAGACCCAGTACTTC	CASAYAGGQETQYF
TRBV5-6	-	TRBJ1-5	-	TGTGCCAGCAGCTTGGGAGTTTACAGGTTCAATCAGCCCCAGCATTTT	CASSLGVYRFNQPQHF